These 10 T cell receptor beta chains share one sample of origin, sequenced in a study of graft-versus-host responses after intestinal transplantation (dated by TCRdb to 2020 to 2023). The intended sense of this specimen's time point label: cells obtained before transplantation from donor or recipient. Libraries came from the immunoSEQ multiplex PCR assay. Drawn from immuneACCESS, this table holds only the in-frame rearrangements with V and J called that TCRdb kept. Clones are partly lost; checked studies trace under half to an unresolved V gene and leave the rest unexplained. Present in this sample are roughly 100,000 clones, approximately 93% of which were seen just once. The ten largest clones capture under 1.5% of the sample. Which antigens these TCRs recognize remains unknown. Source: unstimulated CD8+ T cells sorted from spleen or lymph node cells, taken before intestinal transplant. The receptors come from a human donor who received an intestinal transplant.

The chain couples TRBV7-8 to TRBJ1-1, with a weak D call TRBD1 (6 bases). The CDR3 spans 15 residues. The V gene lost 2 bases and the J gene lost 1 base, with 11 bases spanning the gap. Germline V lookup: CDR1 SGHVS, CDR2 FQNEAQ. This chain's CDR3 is CASSLTGFRNTEAFF. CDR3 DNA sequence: TGTGCCAGCAGCTTAACAGGGTTTAGGAACACTGAAGCTTTCTTT. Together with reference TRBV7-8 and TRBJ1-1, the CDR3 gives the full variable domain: GAGVSQSPRYKVAKRGQDVALRCDPISGHVSLFWYQQALGQGPEFLTYFQNEAQLDKSGLPSDRFFAERPEGSVSTLKIQRTQQEDSAVYLCASSLTGFRNTEAFFGQGTRLTVV.

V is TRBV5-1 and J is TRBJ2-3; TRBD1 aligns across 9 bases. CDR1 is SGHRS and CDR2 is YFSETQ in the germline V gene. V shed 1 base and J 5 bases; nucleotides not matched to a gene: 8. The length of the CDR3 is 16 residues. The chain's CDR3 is CASSLHGTGLKDTQYF. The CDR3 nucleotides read TGCGCCAGCAGCTTGCATGGGACAGGGTTGAAAGATACGCAGTATTTT.

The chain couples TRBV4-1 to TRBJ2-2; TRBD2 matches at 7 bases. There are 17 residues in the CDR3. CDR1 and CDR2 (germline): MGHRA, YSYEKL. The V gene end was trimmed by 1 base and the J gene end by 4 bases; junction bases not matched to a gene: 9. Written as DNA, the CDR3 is TGCGCCAGCAGCCAAGGCGCGGCGGGGGACCCCACCGGGGAGCTGTTTTTT. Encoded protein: CASSQGAAGDPTGELFF.

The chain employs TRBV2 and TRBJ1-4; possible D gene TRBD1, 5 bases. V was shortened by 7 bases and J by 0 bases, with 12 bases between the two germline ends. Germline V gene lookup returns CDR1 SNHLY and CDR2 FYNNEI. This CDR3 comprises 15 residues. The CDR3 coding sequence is TGTGCCAGCAACTCGCCGGGGGCAACTAATGAAAAACTGTTTTTT. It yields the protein CASNSPGATNEKLFF.

CDR3 nucleotide sequence: TGTGCCAGTAGGCCGGACGGCGTCCTCTATGGCTACACCTTC. Residues: CASRPDGVLYGYTF. The chain is built from TRBV19 and TRBJ1-2, with D uncertain. Germline CDR1 reads LNHDA; CDR2 reads SQIVND (reference sequence). The CDR3 length is 14 residues. Between the trimmed V and J ends, which lost 6 bases and 4 bases, there was a span of 15 bases.

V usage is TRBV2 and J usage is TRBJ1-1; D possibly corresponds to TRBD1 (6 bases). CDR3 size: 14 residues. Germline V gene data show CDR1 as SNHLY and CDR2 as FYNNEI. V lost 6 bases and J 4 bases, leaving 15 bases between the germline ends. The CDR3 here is CASRPTGLGTEAFF. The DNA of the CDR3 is TGTGCCAGCAGACCTACAGGGCTAGGCACTGAAGCTTTCTTT.

The CDR3 sequence: CASSVGTSGDLTQQFF. For the CDR3, the DNA is TGTGCCAGCAGCGTAGGAACTAGCGGAGACCTTACTCAGCAGTTCTTC. This sequence joins TRBV9 and TRBJ2-1, with 8 bases lining up with TRBD2. The CDR3 totals 16 residues. CDR1 SGDLS and CDR2 YYNGEE come from the germline V gene. Unmatched junction bases numbered 13, after V lost 0 bases and J lost 11 bases. Combining the CDR3 with reference TRBV9 and TRBJ2-1 gives the whole variable domain DSGVTQTPKHLITATGQRVTLRCSPRSGDLSVYWYQQSLDQGLQFLIQYYNGEERAKGNILERFSAQQFPDLHSELNLSSLELGDSALYFCASSVGTSGDLTQQFFGPGTRLTVL.

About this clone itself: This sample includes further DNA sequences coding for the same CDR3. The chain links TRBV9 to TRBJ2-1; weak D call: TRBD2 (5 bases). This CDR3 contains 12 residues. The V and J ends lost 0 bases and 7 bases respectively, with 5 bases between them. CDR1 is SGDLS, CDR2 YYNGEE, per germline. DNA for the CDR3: TGTGCCAGCAGCGTAGCGGGGAATGAGCAGTTCTTC. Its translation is CASSVAGNEQFF.

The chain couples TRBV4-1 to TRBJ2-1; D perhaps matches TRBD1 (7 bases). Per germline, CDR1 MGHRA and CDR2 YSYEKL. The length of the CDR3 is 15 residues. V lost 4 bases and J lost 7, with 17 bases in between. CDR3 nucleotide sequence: TGCGCCAGCAGCCCGCCCCCGACAGGGAGGAATGAGCAGTTCTTC. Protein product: CASSPPPTGRNEQFF.

The CDR3 region has the DNA TGTGCCAGCAGCCAAGGGGATGGGGCGTCGGTAATGGACGAGCAGTACTTC. Translated, it gives CASSQGDGASVMDEQYF. The chain recombines TRBV4-2 with TRBJ2-7; D is possibly TRBD1 (5 bases). V lost 1 base and J lost 5, with 21 bases in between. The CDR3 covers 17 residues. Germline lookup yields CDR1 LGHNA and CDR2 YNFKEQ.